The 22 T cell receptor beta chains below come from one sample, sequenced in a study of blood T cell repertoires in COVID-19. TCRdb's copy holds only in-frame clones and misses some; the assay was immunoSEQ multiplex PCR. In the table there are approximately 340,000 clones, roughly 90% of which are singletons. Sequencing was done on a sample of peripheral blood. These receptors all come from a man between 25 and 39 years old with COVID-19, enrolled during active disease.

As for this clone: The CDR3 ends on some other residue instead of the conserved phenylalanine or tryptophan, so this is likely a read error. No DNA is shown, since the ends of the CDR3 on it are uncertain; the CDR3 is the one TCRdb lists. Here the CDR3 reads CASTNQGALHIR. V and J are TRBV6-5 and TRBJ2-3; the DNA was not compared with TRBD1, the D call given in the table. Germline values: CDR1 MNHEY, CDR2 SVGAGI. The CDR3 adds up to 12 amino acids, both ends counted.

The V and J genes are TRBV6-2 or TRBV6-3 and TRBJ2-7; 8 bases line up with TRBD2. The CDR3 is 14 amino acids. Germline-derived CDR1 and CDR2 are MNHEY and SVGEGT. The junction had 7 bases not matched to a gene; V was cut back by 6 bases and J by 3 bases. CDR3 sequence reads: CASSQRTSNYEQYF. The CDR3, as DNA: TGTGCCAGCAGCCAGAGGACTAGCAACTACGAGCAGTACTTC.

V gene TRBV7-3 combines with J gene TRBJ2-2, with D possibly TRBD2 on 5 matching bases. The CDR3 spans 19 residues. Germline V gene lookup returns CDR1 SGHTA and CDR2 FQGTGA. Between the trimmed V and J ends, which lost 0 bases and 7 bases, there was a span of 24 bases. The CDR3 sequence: CASSLTPSPGSGTNGELFF. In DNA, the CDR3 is TGTGCCAGCAGCTTAACCCCCTCGCCGGGGTCAGGTACAAACGGGGAGCTGTTTTTT.

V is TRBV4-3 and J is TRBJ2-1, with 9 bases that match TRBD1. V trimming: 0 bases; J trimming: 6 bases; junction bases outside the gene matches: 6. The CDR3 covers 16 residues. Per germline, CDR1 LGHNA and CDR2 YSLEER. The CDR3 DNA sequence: TGCGCCAGCAGCCAAGATGTCGGGACAGGGTTCAATGAGCAGTTCTTC. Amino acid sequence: CASSQDVGTGFNEQFF.

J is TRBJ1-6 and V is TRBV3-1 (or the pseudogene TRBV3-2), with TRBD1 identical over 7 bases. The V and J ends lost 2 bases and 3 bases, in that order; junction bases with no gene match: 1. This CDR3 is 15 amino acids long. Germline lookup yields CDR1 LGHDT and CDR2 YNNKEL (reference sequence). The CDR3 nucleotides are TGTGCCAGCAGCCAATGGGACAGCTATAATTCACCCCTCCACTTT. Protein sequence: CASSQWDSYNSPLHF.

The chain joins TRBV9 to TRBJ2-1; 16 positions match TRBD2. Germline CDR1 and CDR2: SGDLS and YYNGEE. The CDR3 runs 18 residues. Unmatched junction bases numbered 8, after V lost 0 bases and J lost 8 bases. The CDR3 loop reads CASSVGGLAGGPGDEQFF. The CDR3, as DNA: TGTGCCAGCAGCGTAGGGGGACTAGCGGGAGGGCCGGGCGATGAGCAGTTCTTC.

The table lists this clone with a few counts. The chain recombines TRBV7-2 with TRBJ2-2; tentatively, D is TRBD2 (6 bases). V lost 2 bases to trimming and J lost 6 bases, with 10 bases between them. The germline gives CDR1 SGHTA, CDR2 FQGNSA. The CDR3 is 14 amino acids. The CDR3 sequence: CASSLLGGAGELFF. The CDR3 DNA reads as TGTGCCAGCAGCTTATTGGGGGGTGCCGGGGAGCTGTTTTTT.

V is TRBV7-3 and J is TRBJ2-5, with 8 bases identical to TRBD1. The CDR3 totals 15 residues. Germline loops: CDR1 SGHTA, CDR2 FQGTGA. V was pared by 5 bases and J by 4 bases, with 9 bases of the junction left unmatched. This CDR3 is CASSRTGYDGETQYF. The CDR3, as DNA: TGTGCCAGCAGCCGGACAGGGTATGATGGAGAGACCCAGTACTTC.

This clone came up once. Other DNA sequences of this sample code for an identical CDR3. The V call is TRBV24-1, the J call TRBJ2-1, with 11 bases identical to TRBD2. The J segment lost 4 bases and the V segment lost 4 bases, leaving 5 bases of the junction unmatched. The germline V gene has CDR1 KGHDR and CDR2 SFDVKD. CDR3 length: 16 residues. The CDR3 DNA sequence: TGTGCCACCAGTGACTCAGCTAGCGGGAGGTACAATGAGCAGTTCTTC. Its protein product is CATSDSASGRYNEQFF.

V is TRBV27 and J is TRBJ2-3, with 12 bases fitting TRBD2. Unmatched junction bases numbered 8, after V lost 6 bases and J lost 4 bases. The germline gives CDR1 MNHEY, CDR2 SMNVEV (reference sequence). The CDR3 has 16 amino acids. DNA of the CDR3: TGTGCCAGCAGCCCAGTACTAGCGGGAGGACCAGATACGCAGTATTTT. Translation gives CASSPVLAGGPDTQYF.

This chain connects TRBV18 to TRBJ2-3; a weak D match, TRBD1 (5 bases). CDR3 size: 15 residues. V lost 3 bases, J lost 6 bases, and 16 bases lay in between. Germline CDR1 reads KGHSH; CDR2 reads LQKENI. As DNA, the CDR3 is TGTGCCAGCTCACCTCCCCAGGGTCTGACCGATACGCAGTATTTT. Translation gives CASSPPQGLTDTQYF.

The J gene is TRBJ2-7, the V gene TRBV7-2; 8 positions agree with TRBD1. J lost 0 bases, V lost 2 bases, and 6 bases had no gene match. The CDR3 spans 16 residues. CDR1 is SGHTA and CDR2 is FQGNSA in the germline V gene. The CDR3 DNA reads TGTGCCAGCAGCTTAAATCGGGACAGGATCTCCTACGAGCAGTACTTC. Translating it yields CASSLNRDRISYEQYF.

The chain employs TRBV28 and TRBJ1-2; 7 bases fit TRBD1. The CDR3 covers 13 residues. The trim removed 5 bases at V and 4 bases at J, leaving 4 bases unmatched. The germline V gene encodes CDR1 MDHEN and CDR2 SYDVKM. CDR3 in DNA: TGTGCCAGCAGTGAGGGACAGATCTATGGCTACACCTTC. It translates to CASSEGQIYGYTF.

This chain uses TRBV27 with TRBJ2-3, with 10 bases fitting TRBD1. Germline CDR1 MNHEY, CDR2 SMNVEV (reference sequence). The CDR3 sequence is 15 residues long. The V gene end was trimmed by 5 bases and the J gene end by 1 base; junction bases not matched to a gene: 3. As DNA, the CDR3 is TGTGCCAGCAGTGGTGGGACAGGGGGCACAGATACGCAGTATTTT. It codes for CASSGGTGGTDTQYF.

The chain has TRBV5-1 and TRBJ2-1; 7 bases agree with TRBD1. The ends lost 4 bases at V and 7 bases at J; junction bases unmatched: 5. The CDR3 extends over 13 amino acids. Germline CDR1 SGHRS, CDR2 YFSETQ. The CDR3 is CASSLDRENEQFF. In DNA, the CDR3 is TGCGCCAGCAGCCTCGACAGGGAGAATGAGCAGTTCTTC.

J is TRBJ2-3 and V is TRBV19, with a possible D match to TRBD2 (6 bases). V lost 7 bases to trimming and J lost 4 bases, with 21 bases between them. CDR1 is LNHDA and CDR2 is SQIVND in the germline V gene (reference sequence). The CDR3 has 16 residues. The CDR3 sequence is CASNKGLPKPPDTQYF. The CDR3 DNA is TGTGCCAGTAATAAGGGACTCCCTAAACCACCAGATACGCAGTATTTT. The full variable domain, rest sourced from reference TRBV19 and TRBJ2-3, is DGGITQSPKYLFRKEGQNVTLSCEQNLNHDAMYWYRQDPGQGLRLIYYSQIVNDFQKGDIAEGYSVSREKKESFPLTVTSAQKNPTAFYLCASNKGLPKPPDTQYFGPGTRLTVL.

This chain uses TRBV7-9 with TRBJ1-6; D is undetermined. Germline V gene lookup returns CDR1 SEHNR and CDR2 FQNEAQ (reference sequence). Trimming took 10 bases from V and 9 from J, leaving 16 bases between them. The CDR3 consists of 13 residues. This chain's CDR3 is CATSRPTASPLHF. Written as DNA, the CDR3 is TGTGCCACCTCGAGACCTACAGCTTCACCCCTCCACTTT. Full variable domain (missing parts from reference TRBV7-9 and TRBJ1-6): DTGVSQNPRHKITKRGQNVTFRCDPISEHNRLYWYRQTLGQGPEFLTYFQNEAQLEKSRLLSDRFSAERPKGSFSTLEIQRTEQGDSAMYLCATSRPTASPLHFGNGTRLTVT.

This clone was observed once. The CDR3 region has the DNA TGTGCCAGTAGTATAAATGCAGGGGTCCGTAACTATGGCTACACCTTC. Translation gives CASSINAGVRNYGYTF. The rearrangement joins TRBV19 to TRBJ1-2; possible D gene TRBD1, 6 bases. Trimming took off 2 bases at V and 1 base at J, with 14 bases between the two ends. This CDR3 has 16 amino acids. Germline lookup yields CDR1 LNHDA and CDR2 SQIVND (reference sequence).

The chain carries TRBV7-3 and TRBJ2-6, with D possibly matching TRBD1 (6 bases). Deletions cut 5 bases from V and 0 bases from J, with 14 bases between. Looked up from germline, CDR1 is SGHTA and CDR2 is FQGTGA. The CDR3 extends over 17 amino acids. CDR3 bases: TGTGCCAGCAGCGTCAGGGGCCCTCGCTCTGGGGCCAACGTCCTGACTTTC. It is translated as CASSVRGPRSGANVLTF.

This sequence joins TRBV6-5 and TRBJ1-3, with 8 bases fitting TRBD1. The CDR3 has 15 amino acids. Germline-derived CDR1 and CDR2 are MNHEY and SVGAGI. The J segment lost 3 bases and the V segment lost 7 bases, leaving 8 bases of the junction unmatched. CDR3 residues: CASKPGGAGGNTIYF. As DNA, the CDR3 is TGTGCCAGCAAGCCAGGGGGCGCGGGTGGAAACACCATATATTTT.

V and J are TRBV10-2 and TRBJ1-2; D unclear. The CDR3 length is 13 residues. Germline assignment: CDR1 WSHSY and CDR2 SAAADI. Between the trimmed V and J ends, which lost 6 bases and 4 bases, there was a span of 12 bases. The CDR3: CASRSGQSYGYTF. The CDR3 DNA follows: TGCGCCAGCAGGTCAGGCCAAAGCTATGGCTACACCTTC.

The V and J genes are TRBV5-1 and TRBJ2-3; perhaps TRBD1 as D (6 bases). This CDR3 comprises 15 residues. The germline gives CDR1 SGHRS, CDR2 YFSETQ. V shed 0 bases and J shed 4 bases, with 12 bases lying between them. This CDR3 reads CASSLGPRGADTQYF. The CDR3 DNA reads TGCGCCAGCAGCTTGGGTCCCAGGGGCGCAGATACGCAGTATTTT. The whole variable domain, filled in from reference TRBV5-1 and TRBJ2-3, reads KAGVTQTPRYLIKTRGQQVTLSCSPISGHRSVSWYQQTPGQGLQFLFEYFSETQRNKGNFPGRFSGRQFSNSRSEMNVSTLELGDSALYLCASSLGPRGADTQYFGPGTRLTVL.